This T cell receptor (beta chain) came from a study of T cell clonality in common variable immunodeficiency. General study points: Links between repertoire features and CVID complications were heterogeneity-limited. In common variable immunodeficiency, TCR beta chains reportedly carried fewer deletions and N-nucleotide insertions.

This clone was found a few times. The antigen is not known. The read ends 3 residues before the CDR3 terminus; that terminus is restored from the germline J gene. The CVID group had about 14 females and 25 to 30 males, mean age roughly 40. For at least one year, all CVID subjects received replacement immunoglobulin. Germline V gene data show CDR1 as SGHTA and CDR2 as FQGNSA. This CDR3 has 14 amino acids. Trimming cost V 6 bases and J 2 bases, with 13 bases left between them. Equal genomic DNA amounts from CVID and control samples were sequenced. The method was immunoSEQ multiplex PCR; TCRdb's version includes in-frame clones alone and lacks a portion of them. The sample counts about 26,000 clones, none seen once; the ten largest own about a quarter.

The chain uses TRBV7-2 and TRBJ1-2; D gene ambiguous. Source material: peripheral blood mononuclear cells. The source of this sequence is a human donor with common variable immunodeficiency. CDR3 sequence reads: CASRSPAVNYGYTF. The covered CDR3 bases are TGTGCCAGCAGATCCCCGGCGGTGAACTATGGC.